This T cell receptor (beta chain) emerged from a study of early T cells in non-severe SARS-CoV-2 infection. Overall study context: From unsorted whole blood, bulk RNA was sequenced, and the chains remained unpaired. Study outcomes and limitations: Reliance on VDJdb matching favored anti-spike CD8 responses; private and CD4 specificities were missed.

The germline gives CDR1 SQVTM, CDR2 ANQGSEA. This CDR3 has 10 residues. The germline V and J ends were trimmed by 6 bases and 5 bases, with 8 bases remaining between them. A remark on this clonotype: Its specificity is not known.

Individually, cDNA molecules had unique molecular identifiers attached to them. One entry per CDR3 protein, called by TCRdb with MiXCR from the 5' RACE reads. The data show 33,000 or so distinct CDR3 sequences, 5.5% to 6.5% seen once. This sequence joins TRBV29-1 and TRBJ2-7; D is unclear. The specimen sequenced was whole blood. This clonotype was obtained from an adult who was a healthcare worker with PCR-confirmed SARS-CoV-2 infection or an uninfected control (not recorded which). CDR3 nucleotide sequence: TGCAGCGTCTACCGCGACGAGCAGTACTTC. This sequence encodes CSVYRDEQYF.